This is a list of T cell receptor beta chains from one sample in a study of long-term antiretroviral therapy in people with HIV. Assay: immunoSEQ multiplex PCR; the TCRdb copy retains only in-frame clones and omits some. The data show approximately 24,000 clones, around 88% seen once. This material consisted of unsorted PBMCs, taken more than 4.3 years after starting antiretroviral therapy. Every receptor here comes from a man aged 25-45 years with HIV. Both conserved end residues are trimmed from each CDR3.

TRBJ1-5,TRBV5-1,ASSPNSGERQPQH
TRBJ1-6,TRBV27,ASMGWERSYNSPLH
TRBJ2-2,TRBV6-1,ASSAGWTGELF
TRBJ1-6,TRBV2,ASSETAGVSGSPLH
TRBJ2-7,TRBV11-2,ASNPSGRGDYEQY
TRBJ2-5,TRBV9,ASSVDLGRATQY
TRBJ1-5,TRBV6-6,ASSNTGFQPQH
TRBJ1-2,TRBV10-3,AISGTAGRLNYGYT
TRBJ1-4,TRBV6-5,ASSYSTLNEKLF
TRBJ2-7,TRBV19,ASSSTTDSYEQY
TRBJ2-7,TRBV4-3,ASSQDLGVEQY